The 13 T cell receptor beta chains below come from one sample, sequenced in a study of OX40 agonist ivuxolimab in advanced cancers. Only in-frame clones appear in the TCRdb table, and some are missing; sequencing was by immunoSEQ multiplex PCR. The data contain about 110,000 clones, more than 70% of them seen just once; the ten biggest clones take up about 0.25%. The sample was CD4+ or CD8+ T cells sorted from blood, taken in a trial of the OX40 agonist ivuxolimab. These receptor sequences come from an adult with an advanced solid tumor such as melanoma, head and neck, liver or kidney cancer.

CDR3 nucleotides: TGTGCCAGCAGTCCTTCTAGGAGCTCCTACGAGCAGTACTTC. This encodes CASSPSRSSYEQYF. V gene TRBV27 combines with J gene TRBJ2-7; D unresolved. Germline V gives CDR1 MNHEY, CDR2 SMNVEV (reference sequence). V was pared by 5 bases and J by 0 bases, with 11 bases between. The CDR3 is 14 residues long.

This clone was detected only once. CDR3: CASSQATHRSGVYNEQFF. As DNA, the CDR3 is TGCGCCAGCAGCCAAGCGACCCACAGGAGCGGGGTCTACAATGAGCAGTTCTTC. V and J are TRBV4-3 and TRBJ2-1; 7 bases fit TRBD2. The germline gives CDR1 LGHNA, CDR2 YSLEER. This CDR3 is 18 amino acids long. Trimming cost V 1 base and J 3 bases; bases outside gene matches: 12.

The chain joins TRBV6-1 to TRBJ1-2, with 10 bases lining up with TRBD1. The CDR3 covers 15 residues. CDR1 and CDR2 from the germline V gene are MNHNS and SASEGT. The V and J ends lost 7 bases and 7 bases, in that order; junction bases with no gene match: 12. The CDR3 region is CASIAHRGQGSGYTF. CDR3 coding DNA: TGTGCCAGCATCGCCCACCGGGGACAGGGGAGTGGCTACACCTTC.

The J gene is TRBJ2-2, the V gene TRBV5-4; D call uncertain. V gave up 2 bases and J gave up 1 base, with 9 bases separating them. From germline, CDR1 is SGHNT and CDR2 YYREEE (reference sequence). The CDR3 is 15 amino acids. The CDR3 bases are TGTGCCAGCAGCTTAAGCAGTATGAACACCGGGGAGCTGTTTTTT. Protein product: CASSLSSMNTGELFF.

The V gene is TRBV7-2, the J gene TRBJ2-7; no reliable D call. CDR1 is SGHTA, CDR2 FQGNSA, per germline. CDR3 size: 11 residues. The V gene lost 0 bases and the J gene lost 5 bases, with 2 bases spanning the gap. The CDR3 DNA follows: TGTGCCAGCAGCTTAGCTGACGAGCAGTACTTC. It translates to CASSLADEQYF.

This clone was seen a few times. The V gene is TRBV4-2, the J gene TRBJ2-3, with TRBD2 identical over 7 bases. The J segment lost 6 bases and the V segment lost 4 bases, leaving 4 bases of the junction unmatched. Looked up from germline, CDR1 is LGHNA and CDR2 is YNFKEQ. This CDR3 has 13 amino acids. In DNA, the CDR3 is TGTGCCAGCAGCCGGGGGGGGAGGGATACGCAGTATTTT. This codes for CASSRGGRDTQYF.

The count of this clone is one. The CDR3 DNA follows: TGTGCCAGCAGTTTACCCCCCGCGCTAGCGGGAGTTGTTAATGAGCAGTTCTTC. Residues: CASSLPPALAGVVNEQFF. This chain joins TRBV27 and TRBJ2-1, with 10 positions matching TRBD2. The CDR3 contains 18 residues. V lost 2 bases, J lost 7 bases, and 14 bases stayed unmatched. From germline, CDR1 is MNHEY and CDR2 SMNVEV (reference sequence).

V gene TRBV4-3 combines with J gene TRBJ2-5; 8 bases line up with TRBD2. This CDR3 contains 14 residues. Trimming took 0 bases from V and 7 from J; bases not matched to a gene: 4. The germline gives CDR1 LGHNA, CDR2 YSLEER. The CDR3 protein is CASSQDSAGATQYF. The CDR3 DNA is TGCGCCAGCAGCCAAGATTCAGCGGGAGCGACCCAGTACTTC.

V gene TRBV13 combines with J gene TRBJ1-2; D gene uncertain. Germline-derived CDR1 and CDR2 are PRHDT and FYEKMQ (reference sequence). Trimming took 6 bases from V and 2 from J, leaving 10 bases between them. This CDR3 contains 13 residues. CDR3 sequence (DNA): TGTGCCAGCAGTCGCGACAAGAACTATGGCTACACCTTC. The encoded protein is CASSRDKNYGYTF. Supplemented by reference TRBV13 and TRBJ1-2, the full variable domain reads AAGVIQSPRHLIKEKRETATLKCYPIPRHDTVYWYQQGPGQDPQFLISFYEKMQSDKGSIPDRFSAQQFSDYHSELNMSSLELGDSALYFCASSRDKNYGYTFGSGTRLTVV.

V is TRBV25-1 and J is TRBJ2-3; either TRBD1 or TRBD2 may supply D (5 bases each). The V and J ends lost 1 base and 2 bases respectively, with 10 bases between them. From germline, CDR1 is MGHDK and CDR2 SYGVNS. This CDR3 spans 15 amino acids. CDR3 nucleotide sequence: TGTGCCAGCAGTGAATTACAGGACTTCACAGATACGCAGTATTTT. Amino acids: CASSELQDFTDTQYF.

The CDR3 DNA is TGTGCCAGTAGTATTGAGGGCAGGGGGCGTCAGGCTAACTATGGCTACACCTTC. It yields the protein CASSIEGRGRQANYGYTF. V gene TRBV19 combines with J gene TRBJ1-2; TRBD1 aligns across 8 bases. The V gene's germline CDR1 is LNHDA and CDR2 SQIVND (reference sequence). The CDR3 consists of 18 residues. V lost 3 bases to trimming and J lost 0 bases; unmatched junction nucleotides: 12.

This rearrangement joins TRBV19 to TRBJ1-5, with no clear D. The V end lost 3 bases, the J end lost 0 bases, and 12 bases lay between the germline ends. Germline V lookup: CDR1 LNHDA, CDR2 SQIVND (reference sequence). This CDR3 is 16 amino acids long. CDR3 in amino acids: CASSMVEVDSNQPQHF. The CDR3 nucleotides are TGTGCCAGTAGTATGGTGGAGGTGGATAGCAATCAGCCCCAGCATTTT.

The chain has TRBV19 and TRBJ2-3, with TRBD2 identical over 10 bases. V shed 6 bases and J 4 bases; nucleotides not matched to a gene: 7. From germline, CDR1 is LNHDA and CDR2 SQIVND (reference sequence). The CDR3 contains 15 residues. The CDR3 is CASSPSGRASDTQYF. CDR3 bases: TGTGCCAGTAGCCCAAGCGGGAGGGCCTCAGATACGCAGTATTTT.